This TCR beta chain originates from a study of cytomegalovirus exposure and HLA in healthy donors. This clone has more than one count but fewer than ten. Antigen: not known. The PCR used 60 Vbeta and 13 Jbeta primers. Some clones are missing from TCRdb's copy, which holds only in-frame ones; the method was immunoSEQ multiplex PCR. This table has around 190,000 clones, under 9.5% appearing once. General observations from the study: The authors considered a cluster of highly shared sequence variants likely to be a sequencing artifact.

CDR1 and CDR2 (germline): SEHNR, FQNEAQ (reference sequence). Trimming took 0 bases from V and 4 from J; bases not matched to a gene: 6. This CDR3 is 15 amino acids long. The chain has TRBV7-9 and TRBJ2-7, with 7 bases identical to TRBD2. The source of this sequence is a woman aged 25 to 45 in good health and CMV-seropositive. The sequencing input was PBMCs. CDR3 in DNA: TGTGCCAGCAGCTTAGCGGGGAGGGCCGGGTACGAGCAGTACTTC. This encodes CASSLAGRAGYEQYF.